The sequence of this TCR beta chain was determined in a study of human T cells and chemical hapten exposure. Study findings and constraints: In comparison with controls, expanded TCRs gave rise to a significantly larger number of large CDR3 similarity clusters.

The time point: patch test 3, about 24 weeks after DPC sensitization. Specified treatment: therapeutic diphenylcyclopropenone sensitization with weekly scalp DPC. This clonotype has a handful of counts. Its cognate antigen is unknown. Germline loops: CDR1 SQVTM, CDR2 ANQGSEA. Trimming took off 4 bases at V and 5 bases at J, with 8 bases between the two ends. The length of the CDR3 is 11 residues. TCRdb re-analysed the RACE reads in MiXCR, keeping a single row per CDR3 protein. The sample yields roughly 100,000 distinct CDR3 sequences, under 40% seen once. The receptor was isolated from a man in his forties with alopecia areata. Some clones in this sample may be carry-over from other donors' samples. This specimen was whole blood, taken in connection with sensitization to the hapten diphenylcyclopropenone (DPC). The chain is built from TRBV29-1 and TRBJ1-1, with D hard to call. The CDR3 reads CSVVGGTEAFF. DNA of the CDR3: TGCAGCGTTGTGGGTGGTACTGAAGCTTTCTTT. The variable domain in full, completed from reference TRBV29-1 and TRBJ1-1, reads SAVISQKPSRDICQRGTSLTIQCQVDSQVTMMFWYRQQPGQSLTLIATANQGSEATYESGFVIDKFPISRPNLTFSTLTVSNMSPEDSSIYLCSVVGGTEAFFGQGTRLTVV.